There are a few counts of the clone carrying this TCR beta chain. Its specificity is not known. The ends were cut back, 5 bases at V and 2 bases at J, with 10 bases in the middle. The CDR3 is 14 amino acids. The germline V gene has CDR1 MDHEN and CDR2 SYDVKM. This sample is drawn from a study of beta chain features in type 1 diabetes. General study points: Type 1 diabetes patients had moderately but significantly shorter TCRB CDR3s in all four CD4+ subsets.

Every isolated RNA sample was fully reverse transcribed, so sequencing captured expressed TCRB transcripts. The data were produced by immunoSEQ multiplex PCR, yet TCRdb's version contains in-frame clones alone and is incomplete. The top ten hold 3% to 4% of the sample, which has 200,000 to 250,000 clones, about 26% seen once. This rearrangement joins TRBV28 to TRBJ2-1; weak D call: TRBD2 (6 bases). This clonotype was obtained from a man in his thirties or forties in good health. Sequencing was done on a sample of central memory CD4+ T cells from blood. CDR3 region: CASSPGGTYNEQFF. The CDR3 DNA is TGTGCCAGCAGTCCCGGGGGTACCTACAATGAGCAGTTCTTC.